The 14 T cell receptor beta chains given below trace back to one sample, sequenced in a study of T-cell reconstitution after alpha-beta-depleted transplantation in children. Researchers prepared the TCRbeta library using unique molecular identifiers, the study reports. TCRdb passed the PCR reads through MiXCR, listing each CDR3 protein once. The sample has about 270,000 distinct CDR3 sequences, 9.5% to 10% seen once. The input for sequencing was PBMCs from the stem cell graft donor, taken from the stem cell graft. The receptors shown here come from a human donor who donated a stem cell graft to a child with SCID.

This clonotype was found many times. The chain employs TRBV5-1 and TRBJ2-1; 7 nucleotides line up with TRBD2. The CDR3 sequence is 16 residues long. V shed 0 bases, J shed 2 bases, and the junction held 5 bases outside the gene matches. Per germline, CDR1 SGHRS and CDR2 YFSETQ. The CDR3, as DNA: TGCGCCAGCAGCTTGGGCAGCGGGGTGGCCTACAATGAGCAGTTCTTC. Amino acid sequence: CASSLGSGVAYNEQFF.

About this clonotype: The DNA is omitted, as the CDR3 cannot be located on it reliably, and the CDR3 follows TCRdb's listing. The V gene is TRBV12-3 or TRBV12-4, the J gene TRBJ2-3; no DNA check was done on the table's D call, TRBD1. The CDR3 region is 14 residues in length, termini included. The CDR3 here is CASKVGPGSDTKYF.

The table lists this clonotype with a few counts. The rearrangement joins TRBV6-4 to TRBJ1-2, with D possibly TRBD1 on 5 matching bases. From germline, CDR1 is MRHNA and CDR2 SNTAGT. There are 16 residues in the CDR3. V was pared by 2 bases and J by 8 bases, with 21 bases between. The CDR3 sequence is CASSDGPGLLGEGYTF. In DNA form, the CDR3 reads TGTGCCAGCAGTGACGGCCCGGGGCTACTGGGAGAAGGCTACACCTTC.

This sequence joins TRBV25-1 and TRBJ2-2, with 8 bases aligning to TRBD1. J gave up 4 bases and V 5 bases, and 3 bases lay outside the gene matches. Germline V gene data show CDR1 as MGHDK and CDR2 as SYGVNS. CDR3 length equals 14 residues. For the CDR3, the DNA is TGTGCCAGCAGTCTGACAGGGGTCACCGGGGAGCTGTTTTTT. As protein: CASSLTGVTGELFF.

The sample holds many counts of this clonotype. The chain is built from TRBV12-3 or TRBV12-4 and TRBJ2-3; 7 bases align to TRBD1. Trimming cost V 5 bases and J 0 bases; bases outside gene matches: 5. This CDR3 contains 15 residues. The CDR3, as DNA: TGTGCCAGCAGTGCGACAGGGCAAAGCACAGATACGCAGTATTTT. This encodes CASSATGQSTDTQYF.

This clonotype appeared many times. The CDR3 DNA follows: TGTGCCAGCAGCTTGAGCCTGGGGAACACTGAAGCTTTCTTT. It translates to CASSLSLGNTEAFF. The J gene is TRBJ1-1, the V gene TRBV5-5; D is uncertain. The CDR3 is 14 residues long. Trimming took off 1 base at V and 1 base at J, with 8 bases between the two ends. Germline assignment: CDR1 SGHKS and CDR2 YYEKEE (reference sequence).

This clonotype was seen more than once but under ten times. V gene TRBV4-1 combines with J gene TRBJ2-2; the D gene is possibly TRBD1 (6 bases). Germline V gene data show CDR1 as MGHRA and CDR2 as YSYEKL. The CDR3 is 16 residues long. V gave up 4 bases and J gave up 2 bases, with 14 bases separating them. The CDR3 coding sequence is TGCGCCAGCAGCCTCCTCCTGGACAGTAACACCGGGGAGCTGTTTTTT. It yields the protein CASSLLLDSNTGELFF.

The V and J genes are TRBV7-2 and TRBJ2-7, with D perhaps matching TRBD2 (7 bases). Trimming shortened V by 2 bases and J by 4 bases, and 12 bases separated the two germline ends. The germline V gene has CDR1 SGHTA and CDR2 FQGNSA. The CDR3 has 14 amino acids. As DNA, the CDR3 is TGTGCCAGCAGCTTAACGGGGGGCGGATACGAGCAGTACTTC. Protein product: CASSLTGGGYEQYF. Drawing the rest from reference TRBV7-2 and TRBJ2-7, the complete variable domain is GAGVSQSPSNKVTEKGKDVELRCDPISGHTALYWYRQSLGQGLEFLIYFQGNSAPDKSGLPSDRFSAERTGGSVSTLTIQRTQQEDSAVYLCASSLTGGGYEQYFGPGTRLTVT.

V usage is TRBV12-3 or TRBV12-4 and J usage is TRBJ2-1; TRBD2 agrees at 10 bases. The CDR3 is made up of 14 amino acids. V lost 3 bases, J lost 8 bases, and 4 bases stayed unmatched. CDR3 nucleotides: TGTGCCAGCAGTTTTAGCGGGGGGCTTGATGAGCAGTTCTTC. Amino acid sequence: CASSFSGGLDEQFF.

This clonotype was detected only a few times. The chain couples TRBV20-1 to TRBJ1-1, with TRBD1 as a possible D gene (5 bases). Germline V gene sequence: CDR1 DFQATT, CDR2 SNEGSKA (reference sequence). The CDR3 runs 12 residues. The CDR3: CRAGGPNTEAFF. The DNA of the CDR3 is TGCAGGGCGGGGGGTCCGAACACTGAAGCTTTCTTT.

The chain carries TRBV6-1 and TRBJ1-1, with 9 positions matching TRBD1. The CDR3 totals 16 residues. Germline V gene sequence: CDR1 MNHNS, CDR2 SASEGT. The trim removed 7 bases at V and 3 bases at J, leaving 12 bases unmatched. CDR3 DNA sequence: TGTGCCAGCAAACCCGGGACAGGGAGTCGGGACACTGAAGCTTTCTTT. Its protein is CASKPGTGSRDTEAFF.

The rearrangement uses TRBV24-1 and TRBJ2-3; D possibly corresponds to TRBD1 (6 bases). Germline V CDR1 and CDR2: KGHDR, SFDVKD. The CDR3 runs to 16 residues. Trimming shortened V by 4 bases and J by 5 bases, and 18 bases separated the two germline ends. CDR3 sequence reads: CATSDSPGQPRDTQYF. As DNA, the CDR3 is TGTGCCACCAGTGACTCACCGGGACAACCCAGAGATACGCAGTATTTT.

The rearrangement uses TRBV5-1 and TRBJ2-7; TRBD1 agrees at 10 bases. The CDR3 covers 15 residues. Germline V CDR1 and CDR2: SGHRS, YFSETQ. V was clipped by 0 bases and J by 4 bases; unmatched bases: 4. The CDR3 region is CASSLVRTGGYEQYF. As DNA, the CDR3 is TGCGCCAGCAGCTTGGTGAGGACAGGGGGGTACGAGCAGTACTTC.

The sample holds many counts of this clonotype. The rearrangement joins TRBV20-1 to TRBJ2-1; no clear D gene. V lost 3 bases and J 0 bases, leaving 9 bases between the germline ends. In germline, CDR1 is DFQATT, CDR2 SNEGSKA (reference sequence). The CDR3 has 14 amino acids. CDR3 protein: CSARTADSYNEQFF. DNA of the CDR3: TGCAGTGCTAGGACCGCAGACTCCTACAATGAGCAGTTCTTC.